A selection of T cell receptor beta chains follows, all from one sample in a study of CXCR3-negative and CXCR3-positive naive CD8 T cells. After re-calling the 5' RACE reads, TCRdb lists one entry per CDR3 protein, DNA absent. The listing contains some 130,000 distinct CDR3 sequences. Sequenced material: naive CXCR3- CD8+ T cells from blood. These receptors were obtained from a human donor in good health. Some clones in this sample may be carry-over from other donors' samples. The CDR3 runs from the conserved cysteine through the conserved F or W.

J gene | V gene | CDR3 protein
TRBJ2-5 | TRBV5-6 | CASSLEERETQYF
TRBJ1-5 | TRBV6-2/TRBV6-3 | CASSEGTGYNQPQHF
TRBJ2-1 | TRBV12-5 | CASGLQGSLYNEQFF
TRBJ1-2 | TRBV7-6 | CASSSETGGLDGYTF
TRBJ2-1 | TRBV7-3 | CASSLGAGNYNEQFF
TRBJ1-1 | TRBV19 | CASSIWDKTEAFF
TRBJ1-2 | TRBV29-1 | CSVEERIFGQGNYGYTF
TRBJ2-7 | TRBV3-1 | CASSQDLAGGNRRYF
TRBJ2-7 | TRBV7-6 | CASSSRTAMGEQYF
TRBJ2-7 | TRBV27 | CASSSSGTGVYLLREQYF
TRBJ2-7 | TRBV7-8 | CASSYPATSGTYEQYF
TRBJ2-1 | TRBV29-1 | CSVTSETYSEQFF
TRBJ2-3 | TRBV7-2 | CASSPGSRAGGLPYSDTQYF
TRBJ2-7 | TRBV5-1 | CASSSDLSYEQYF
TRBJ2-1 | TRBV7-9 | CASSSTSGRASNEQFF
TRBJ2-7 | TRBV6-2/TRBV6-3 | CASSATPGTGVLTYYEQYF
TRBJ2-7 | TRBV19 | CASSPDGRYSYEQYF
TRBJ2-7 | TRBV6-6 | CASSYSIGGQLGPYEQYF
TRBJ2-3 | TRBV11-2 | CASSLAGRLADTQYF
TRBJ2-1 | TRBV29-1 | CSVGGRPFRGNEQFF
TRBJ2-7 | TRBV27 | CASSTGTGYEQYF
TRBJ1-4 | TRBV7-9 | CASSPGGAREKLFF
TRBJ1-1 | TRBV6-2/TRBV6-3 | CASSYGGLGTEAFF
TRBJ2-5 | TRBV7-9 | CASSPTGLAEETQYF
TRBJ2-7 | TRBV21-1 | CASSKGDKSYEQYF
TRBJ2-7 | TRBV9 | CASSTGQGTYEQYF
TRBJ2-1 | TRBV28 | CASSLIGGNEQFF
TRBJ1-1 | TRBV29-1 | CSAGQGGTEAFF
TRBJ2-7 | TRBV4-2 | CASSQDSSASYEQYF
TRBJ2-3 | TRBV7-9 | CASSGTGTSGRSTDTQYF
TRBJ1-1 | TRBV5-1 | CASNLAGKNTEAFF
TRBJ2-7 | TRBV7-9 | CASSLSLSGVSYEQYF
TRBJ2-1 | TRBV30 | CAWSVAGSYNEQFF
TRBJ1-5 | TRBV12-3/TRBV12-4 | CASSLAGDRNQPQHF
TRBJ2-1 | TRBV4-3 | CASSPGPYNEQFF
TRBJ2-1 | TRBV6-4 | CASSDSGGAGDEQFF
TRBJ1-1 | TRBV19 | CATRDSVNTEAFF
TRBJ2-7 | TRBV7-6 | CASSTGPSSSYEQYF
TRBJ2-3 | TRBV28 | CASSLTSGGAADTQYF
TRBJ2-7 | TRBV23-1 | CASSQLNSRTSGIYEQYF
TRBJ2-5 | TRBV7-9 | CASSGRGQETQYF
TRBJ2-7 | TRBV27 | CASSPRISYEQYF
TRBJ2-7 | TRBV7-3 | CASSPTGGPYEQYF
TRBJ2-3 | TRBV29-1 | CSVEGQGLIKDTQYF
TRBJ2-2 | TRBV4-1 | CASSQSADTSNTGELFF
TRBJ2-7 | TRBV4-1 | CASSPRTLSEQYF
TRBJ2-1 | TRBV15 | CATSRDREANNEQFF
TRBJ1-1 | TRBV21-1 | CAFLMIRWGTEAFF